The clone carrying this TCR beta chain was recorded a few times. This entry is derived from a study of blood T cell repertoires in COVID-19. Study in general: COVID-19 samples, acute and convalescent, were from the United States, Italy and Spain.

The method was immunoSEQ multiplex PCR; TCRdb's version includes in-frame clones alone and lacks a portion of them. In the table there are about 190,000 clones, roughly 84% of which are singletons. The CDR3 has 14 amino acids. Trimming took 4 bases from V and 6 from J; bases not matched to a gene: 7. Per the germline V gene, CDR1 is SGHTA and CDR2 is FQGNSA. This chain links TRBV7-2 with TRBJ2-5; 8 bases map to TRBD2. Sequenced input: PBMCs or T cells enriched from blood (not recorded which). The TCR comes from a woman aged 25 to 39 who had recovered from COVID-19. The chain's CDR3 is CASSSGGGLKTQYF. The CDR3 DNA sequence: TGTGCCAGCAGCTCCGGGGGGGGGCTGAAGACCCAGTACTTC.